This T cell receptor (beta chain) was captured in a study of identical twins. Findings and limits, study-wide: Weaker excess twin sharing was observed in beta out-of-frame sequences.

Comment on this clonotype: Antigen: not known.

TCRdb re-called the 5' RACE reads with MiXCR, one entry per CDR3 protein. The sample lists fewer than 650,000 distinct CDR3 sequences, about 7.6% occurring once. These data were also filed under a second study, of yellow fever vaccine responses in identical twins.

This clonotype was sampled from a woman in her late teens or twenties in good health. Source material: PBMCs.

The chain's CDR3 is CASARGAVEAFF. The CDR3 DNA follows: TGTGCCAGCGCTCGGGGGGCGGTTGAAGCTTTCTTT. The chain recombines TRBV6-1 with TRBJ1-1, with a possible D match to TRBD1 (6 bases). The CDR3 spans 12 residues. Germline V CDR1 and CDR2: MNHNS, SASEGT. Trimming pared 8 bases from V and 7 bases from J, leaving 14 bases between.